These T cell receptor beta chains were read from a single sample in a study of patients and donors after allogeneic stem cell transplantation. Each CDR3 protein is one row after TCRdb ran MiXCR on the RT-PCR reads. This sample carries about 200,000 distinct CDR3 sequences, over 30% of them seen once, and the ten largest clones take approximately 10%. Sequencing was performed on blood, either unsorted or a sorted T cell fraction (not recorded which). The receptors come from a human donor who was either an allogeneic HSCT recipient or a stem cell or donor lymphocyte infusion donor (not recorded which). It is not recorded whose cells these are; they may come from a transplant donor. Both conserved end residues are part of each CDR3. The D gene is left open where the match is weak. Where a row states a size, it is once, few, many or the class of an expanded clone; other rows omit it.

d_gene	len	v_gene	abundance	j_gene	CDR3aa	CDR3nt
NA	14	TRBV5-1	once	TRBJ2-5	CASSGAGIQETQYF	TGCGCCAGCAGCGGGGCGGGGATCCAAGAGACCCAGTACTTC
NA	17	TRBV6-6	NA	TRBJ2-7	CASRDGRTTFTAYEQYF	TGTGCCAGCAGAGACGGACGGACGACTTTTACCGCCTACGAGCAGTACTTC
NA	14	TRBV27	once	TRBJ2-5	CASTVRKTFETQYF	TGTGCCAGCACGGTCCGGAAGACCTTCGAGACCCAGTACTTC
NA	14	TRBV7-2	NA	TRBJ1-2	CASSRRMVGYGYTF	TGTGCCAGCAGCCGGAGGATGGTGGGCTATGGCTACACCTTC
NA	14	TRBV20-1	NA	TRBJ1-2	CSARGRGSGYGYTF	TGCAGTGCTAGAGGTCGGGGGTCCGGCTATGGCTACACCTTC
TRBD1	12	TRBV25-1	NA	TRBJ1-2	CASRGTAGGYTF	TGTGCCAGCCGGGGGACAGCAGGCGGCTACACCTTC
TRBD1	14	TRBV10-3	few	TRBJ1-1	CAISEWGQGERAFF	TGTGCCATCAGTGAGTGGGGACAGGGCGAAAGGGCTTTCTTT
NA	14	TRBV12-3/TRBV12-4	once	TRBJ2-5	CASSPLPREETQYF	TGTGCCAGCAGCCCCCTGCCTAGGGAAGAGACCCAGTACTTC
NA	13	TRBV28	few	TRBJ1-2	CASSFRSGTGYTF	TGTGCCAGCAGTTTTCGGTCAGGGACTGGCTACACCTTC
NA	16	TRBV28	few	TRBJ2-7	CASSLTGPSYSYEQYF	TGTGCCAGCAGTTTAACGGGACCATCCTACTCCTACGAGCAGTACTTC
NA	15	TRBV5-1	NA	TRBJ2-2	CASRSGSLKTGELFF	TGCGCCAGCAGATCGGGTAGTTTGAAGACCGGGGAGCTGTTTTTT
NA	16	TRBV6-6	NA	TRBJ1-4	CASTRGVGRRGEKLFF	TGTGCCAGCACCCGCGGTGTGGGGCGCAGAGGTGAAAAACTGTTTTTT
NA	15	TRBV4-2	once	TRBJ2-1	CASSQEGGSYNEQFF	TGTGCCAGCAGCCAAGAGGGGGGCTCCTACAATGAGCAGTTCTTC
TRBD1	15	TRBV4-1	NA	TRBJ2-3	CASSSSGTGADTQYF	TGCGCCAGCAGCTCTTCCGGGACAGGGGCAGATACGCAGTATTTT
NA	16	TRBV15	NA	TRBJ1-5	CATSRVSVGGMEPQHF	TGTGCCACCAGCAGAGTCTCGGTCGGGGGGATGGAGCCCCAGCATTTT
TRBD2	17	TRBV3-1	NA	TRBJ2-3	CASSQRTSGPSTDTQYF	TGTGCCAGCAGCCAAAGAACTAGCGGACCAAGCACAGATACGCAGTATTTT
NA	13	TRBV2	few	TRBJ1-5	CASSGAGKEPQHF	TGTGCCAGCAGTGGGGCAGGGAAGGAGCCCCAGCATTTT
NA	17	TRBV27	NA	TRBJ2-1	CASANFRQFSSYNEQFF	TGTGCCAGCGCGAACTTTCGACAGTTCAGCTCCTACAATGAGCAGTTCTTC
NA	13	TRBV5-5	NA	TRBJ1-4	CASSLLVGEKLFF	TGTGCCAGCAGCTTATTAGTGGGGGAAAAACTGTTTTTT
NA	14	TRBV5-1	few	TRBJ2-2	CASRGALNTGELFF	TGCGCCAGCCGGGGGGCGTTGAACACCGGGGAGCTGTTTTTT
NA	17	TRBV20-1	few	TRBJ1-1	CSARGGGLEVLGTEAFF	TGCAGTGCTAGAGGTGGGGGGCTAGAGGTCTTGGGCACTGAAGCTTTCTTT
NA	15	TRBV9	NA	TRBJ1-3	CASSVTGTGGNTIYF	TGTGCCAGCAGCGTGACCGGGACTGGCGGAAACACCATATATTTT
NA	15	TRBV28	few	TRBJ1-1	CASTQRREWRTEAFF	TGTGCCAGCACCCAACGGAGGGAGTGGCGAACTGAAGCTTTCTTT
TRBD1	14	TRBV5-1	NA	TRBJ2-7	CASSSGTGGYEQYF	TGCGCCAGCAGCTCCGGGACAGGGGGTTACGAGCAGTACTTC
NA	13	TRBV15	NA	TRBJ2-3	CATSSGIAVTQYF	TGTGCCACCAGCAGCGGGATAGCGGTTACGCAGTATTTT
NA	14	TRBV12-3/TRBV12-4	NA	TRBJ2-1	CASTIRRSLGEQFF	TGTGCCAGCACGATCCGACGATCTCTAGGGGAGCAGTTCTTC
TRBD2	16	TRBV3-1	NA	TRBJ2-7	CASSQAGGHISYEQYF	TGTGCCAGCAGCCAAGCGGGGGGGCATATCTCCTACGAGCAGTACTTC
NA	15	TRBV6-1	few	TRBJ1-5	CASSVSGGGNQPQHF	TGTGCCAGCAGTGTATCAGGAGGCGGCAATCAGCCCCAGCATTTT
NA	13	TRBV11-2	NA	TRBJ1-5	CASSLGVRQPQHF	TGTGCCAGCAGCTTAGGGGTCCGTCAGCCCCAGCATTTT
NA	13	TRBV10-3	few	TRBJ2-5	CAISDGGPETQYF	TGTGCCATCAGTGATGGGGGGCCGGAGACCCAGTACTTC
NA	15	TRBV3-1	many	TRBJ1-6	CASSHEPSYNSPLHF	TGTGCCAGCAGCCATGAGCCCTCCTATAATTCACCCCTCCACTTT
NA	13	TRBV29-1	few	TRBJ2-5	CSVDRQTQETQYF	TGCAGCGTTGACCGGCAGACACAAGAGACCCAGTACTTC
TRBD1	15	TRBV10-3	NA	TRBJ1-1	CAISETGAMNTEAFF	TGTGCCATCAGTGAAACAGGGGCAATGAACACTGAAGCTTTCTTT
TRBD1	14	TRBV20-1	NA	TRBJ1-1	CSSTGQGMNTEAFF	TGCAGCTCCACGGGACAGGGAATGAACACTGAAGCTTTCTTT
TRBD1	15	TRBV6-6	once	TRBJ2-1	CASSYWTGDSNEQFF	TGTGCCAGCAGTTACTGGACCGGGGACAGCAATGAGCAGTTCTTC
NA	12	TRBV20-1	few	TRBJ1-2	CSATPGSYGYTF	TGCAGTGCTACACCGGGCTCCTATGGCTACACCTTC
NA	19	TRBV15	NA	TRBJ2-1	CATSRDLSGLRRSYNEQFF	TGTGCCACCAGCAGAGATCTCTCGGGCCTCCGTAGATCCTACAATGAGCAGTTCTTC
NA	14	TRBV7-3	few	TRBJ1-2	CASSEGQNNYGYTF	TGTGCCAGCAGCGAAGGACAGAATAACTATGGCTACACCTTC
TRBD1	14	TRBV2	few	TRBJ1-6	CASRGTGSNSPLHF	TGTGCCAGCAGGGGGACAGGGAGTAATTCACCCCTCCACTTT
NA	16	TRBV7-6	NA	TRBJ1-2	CASSYSSSRGTYGYTF	TGTGCCAGCAGCTACTCATCCTCTCGGGGTACCTATGGCTACACCTTC
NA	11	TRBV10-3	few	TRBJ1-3	CAINSGNTIYF	TGTGCCATCAACTCCGGAAACACCATATATTTT
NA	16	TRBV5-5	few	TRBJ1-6	CASSLAGQVLRSPLHF	TGTGCCAGCAGCTTGGCCGGGCAGGTCCTTAGATCACCCCTCCACTTT
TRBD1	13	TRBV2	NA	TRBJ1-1	CASSVGTGVEAFF	TGTGCCAGCAGTGTCGGGACAGGGGTTGAAGCTTTCTTT
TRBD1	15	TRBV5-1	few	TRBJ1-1	CASSDPPGQDTEAFF	TGCGCCAGCAGCGACCCCCCGGGACAGGACACTGAAGCTTTCTTT
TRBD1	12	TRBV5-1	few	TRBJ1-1	CASTPGGTEAFF	TGCGCCAGCACCCCAGGGGGTACTGAAGCTTTCTTT